These T cell receptor beta chains were read from a single sample in a study of blood T cell repertoires in COVID-19. Libraries were prepared by immunoSEQ multiplex PCR; TCRdb keeps only in-frame clonotypes and omits some of them. The sample lists around 140,000 clones; 77% were seen once. The sequencing sample was made of peripheral blood. The receptors originated from a woman between 50 and 59 years old with active or convalescent COVID-19. Each CDR3 is given with its conserved first and last residue. Fields, in order: V gene, D gene, J gene, clone size, CDR3 protein, CDR3 DNA. D genes are given only for firm matches. Size is omitted from some rows. Given values are once, few, many or a class for expanded clones.

>TRBV19|TRBD2|TRBJ2-7|few
CASSRTSGGAESYEQYF
TGTGCCAGTAGTCGGACTAGCGGGGGGGCCGAATCCTACGAGCAGTACTTC
>TRBV9|TRBD1|TRBJ1-2|-
CASSVAGGAGGYTF
TGTGCCAGCAGCGTGGCAGGGGGCGCCGGTGGCTACACCTTC
>TRBV29-1|-|TRBJ2-3|-
CSVAPRRTDTQYF
TGCAGCGTTGCGCCGCGGCGCACAGATACGCAGTATTTT
>TRBV19|TRBD1|TRBJ1-3|few
CASSTSGQGAVTIYF
TGTGCCAGTAGTACTTCCGGACAGGGGGCCGTCACCATATATTTT
>TRBV5-1|TRBD1|TRBJ1-2|-
CASSLDGDRAYGYTF
TGCGCCAGCAGCTTGGATGGGGACAGGGCCTATGGCTACACCTTC
>TRBV7-6|TRBD1|TRBJ2-7|-
CASSLGTGRLYEQYF
TGTGCCAGCAGCTTAGGGACAGGGCGTTTGTACGAGCAGTACTTC
>TRBV5-4|-|TRBJ1-2|-
CASSSPDYGYTF
TGTGCCAGCAGCTCCCCCGACTATGGCTACACCTTC
>TRBV28|TRBD1|TRBJ1-1|-
CASSLYRQGEAFF
TGTGCCAGCAGTTTATACCGACAGGGTGAAGCTTTCTTT
>TRBV20-1|TRBD1|TRBJ1-1|-
CSAQDRGLAFF
TGCAGTGCCCAGGACAGGGGGCTGGCTTTCTTT
>TRBV6-2/TRBV6-3|TRBD2|TRBJ2-1|-
CASIPRPPGLAGGGTKRNEQFF
TGTGCCAGCATCCCCCGACCCCCCGGACTAGCGGGGGGGGGAACAAAGAGAAATGAGCAGTTCTTC
>TRBV5-1|TRBD1|TRBJ1-6|-
CASSLHRGDSLHF
TGCGCCAGCAGCTTACACAGGGGGGATTCCCTCCACTTT
>TRBV5-6|-|TRBJ2-6|-
CASSSVPSGANVLTF
TGTGCCAGCAGTTCCGTCCCCTCTGGGGCCAACGTCCTGACTTTC
>TRBV7-2|-|TRBJ1-3|-
CASSFQGLGNTIYF
TGTGCCAGCAGCTTCCAAGGACTGGGAAACACCATATATTTT
>TRBV30|TRBD2|TRBJ2-3|-
CAWTLGGGDTQYF
TGTGCCTGGACCCTCGGCGGGGGTGATACGCAGTATTTT
>TRBV11-2|TRBD2|TRBJ2-1|once
CASSQAGWGNEQFF
TGTGCCAGCAGCCAAGCGGGATGGGGCAATGAGCAGTTCTTC
>TRBV4-2|TRBD1|TRBJ1-2|-
CASSYSGTGFGYTF
TGTGCCAGCAGCTATTCCGGGACAGGGTTTGGCTACACCTTC
>TRBV10-3|-|TRBJ2-3|once
CAISGGARNTDTQYF
TGTGCCATCAGTGGGGGAGCCAGGAACACAGATACGCAGTATTTT
>TRBV6-2/TRBV6-3|TRBD1|TRBJ2-7|few
CASSYRGQGFYEQYF
TGTGCCAGCAGTTACAGGGGACAGGGATTCTACGAGCAGTACTTC
>TRBV6-6|-|TRBJ1-5|-
CASSYDSLNQPQHF
TGTGCCAGCAGTTACGACAGCCTCAATCAGCCCCAGCATTTT
>TRBV28|-|TRBJ1-1|-
CASSSSGPRGNTEAFF
TGTGCCAGCAGTTCGTCCGGGCCACGGGGGAACACTGAAGCTTTCTTT
>TRBV5-1|TRBD1|TRBJ1-2|-
CASSLVQGGEVTLKGYTF
TGCGCCAGCAGCTTGGTCCAGGGGGGTGAAGTCACCCTGAAGGGCTACACCTTC
>TRBV5-1|-|TRBJ2-3|-
CASSLVGGSTDTQYF
TGCGCCAGCAGCTTGGTAGGAGGAAGCACAGATACGCAGTATTTT
>TRBV18|TRBD1|TRBJ1-1|-
CASSPFTGQGSMNTEAFF
TGTGCCAGCTCACCCTTCACCGGACAGGGTTCAATGAACACTGAAGCTTTCTTT
>TRBV18|TRBD1|TRBJ1-2|few
CASSPTVGQENYGYTF
TGTGCCAGCTCACCAACGGTGGGACAGGAGAACTATGGCTACACCTTC
>TRBV19|TRBD1|TRBJ1-2|-
CAALGDRNTPYYGYTF
TGTGCCGCCCTCGGGGACAGAAATACCCCCTACTATGGCTACACCTTC
>TRBV28|-|TRBJ2-7|-
CASSSSASGRYEQYF
TGTGCCAGCAGTTCTAGTGCTAGTGGTAGGTACGAGCAGTACTTC
>TRBV18|TRBD1|TRBJ2-3|-
CASSPRTQGATDTQYF
TGTGCCAGCTCACCACGGACCCAGGGGGCAACAGATACGCAGTATTTT
>TRBV7-8|-|TRBJ1-2|few
CASSLALGEGSYTF
TGTGCCAGCAGCTTAGCGCTAGGGGAGGGGAGCTACACCTTC
>TRBV24-1|-|TRBJ1-3|-
CATRWGKADGVSGNTIYF
TGTGCCACCAGGTGGGGCAAGGCTGATGGGGTCTCTGGAAACACCATATATTTT
>TRBV11-2|-|TRBJ1-1|-
CASSFRALGEAFF
TGTGCCAGCAGCTTCAGGGCTTTGGGTGAAGCTTTCTTT
>TRBV5-5|-|TRBJ1-5|-
CASSLGGEGPQHF
TGTGCCAGCAGCTTGGGAGGGGAGGGGCCCCAGCATTTT
>TRBV27|-|TRBJ2-7|-
CASLKKYEQYF
TGTGCCAGCCTAAAAAAGTACGAGCAGTACTTC
>TRBV7-8|TRBD1|TRBJ1-1|-
CASSNTGGQGEAFF
TGTGCCAGCAGCAATACAGGGGGTCAGGGTGAAGCTTTCTTT
>TRBV7-9|-|TRBJ2-1|-
CASSSDMYNEQFF
TGTGCCAGCAGCTCAGACATGTACAATGAGCAGTTCTTC
>TRBV7-9|TRBD2|TRBJ2-5|once
CASSSTLAGGSETQYF
TGTGCCAGCAGCTCTACTCTAGCGGGAGGAAGTGAGACCCAGTACTTC
>TRBV5-4|TRBD1|TRBJ1-3|-
CASSPNRGISGNTIYF
TGTGCCAGCAGTCCGAACAGGGGAATCTCTGGAAACACCATATATTTT
>TRBV4-3|-|TRBJ2-7|-
CASSQGPGDEQYF
TGCGCCAGCAGCCAGGGCCCGGGGGATGAGCAGTACTTC
>TRBV28|-|TRBJ1-2|-
CASTSGGTIYGYTF
TGTGCCAGCACTTCGGGAGGGACAATTTATGGCTACACCTTC
>TRBV2|TRBD2|TRBJ2-5|once
CASTLGGAGKRTQYF
TGTGCCAGCACATTGGGGGGAGCGGGGAAGAGAACCCAGTACTTC
>TRBV6-1|TRBD2|TRBJ2-7|-
CASSETSALSYEQYF
TGTGCCAGCAGTGAAACTAGCGCCCTCTCCTACGAGCAGTACTTC
>TRBV19|-|TRBJ2-7|many
CASSRGGESYEQYF
TGTGCCAGTAGTCGAGGGGGGGAAAGCTACGAGCAGTACTTC
>TRBV19|-|TRBJ2-2|-
CASSVRLTGELFF
TGTGCCAGTAGTGTCCGACTAACCGGGGAGCTGTTTTTT
>TRBV2|TRBD1|TRBJ1-1|-
CASSRTGDRDTEAFF
TGTGCCAGCAGCCGGACAGGGGATCGGGACACTGAAGCTTTCTTT
>TRBV6-1|-|TRBJ2-7|-
CASSEASRGVHYEQYF
TGTGCCAGCAGTGAAGCGTCCAGGGGAGTACACTACGAGCAGTACTTC
>TRBV28|-|TRBJ1-1|-
CASSRGQNTEAFF
TGTGCCAGCAGCAGGGGACAAAACACTGAAGCTTTCTTT
>TRBV7-2|-|TRBJ2-5|-
CASSRGVQETQYF
TGTGCCAGCAGCCGCGGGGTTCAGGAGACCCAGTACTTC
>TRBV7-9|-|TRBJ2-1|-
CASGTSSYNEQFF
TGTGCCAGCGGTACCTCGAGCTACAATGAGCAGTTCTTC
>TRBV6-5|TRBD2|TRBJ2-1|-
CASSSTSGIQFF
TGTGCCAGCAGTTCGACTAGCGGGATTCAGTTCTTC
>TRBV30|TRBD1|TRBJ2-7|few
CAWSSGTGNYEQYF
TGTGCCTGGAGTTCCGGGACAGGGAACTACGAGCAGTACTTC
>TRBV7-2|-|TRBJ1-2|-
CASSWADSGYTF
TGTGCCAGCAGCTGGGCCGACAGTGGCTACACCTTC
>TRBV28|-|TRBJ2-3|-
CASSLYRVTDTQYF
TGTGCCAGCAGTTTATACCGGGTCACAGATACGCAGTATTTT
>TRBV30|-|TRBJ1-1|-
CAWTRTAEAFF
TGTGCCTGGACCAGGACAGCCGAAGCTTTCTTT
>TRBV12-3/TRBV12-4|-|TRBJ1-2|-
CASSFRDGYTF
TGTGCCAGCAGTTTCAGGGATGGCTACACCTTC
>TRBV2|TRBD1|TRBJ2-2|-
CASRTGGNGELFF
TGTGCCAGTAGAACAGGGGGCAACGGGGAGCTGTTTTTT
>TRBV7-2|-|TRBJ1-1|once
CASSSTGKPGTEAFF
TGTGCCAGCAGCTCCACCGGAAAACCGGGTACTGAAGCTTTCTTT
>TRBV9|TRBD1|TRBJ1-2|many
CASSAPTGDANYGYTF
TGTGCCAGCAGCGCACCAACAGGGGATGCTAACTATGGCTACACCTTC
>TRBV19|TRBD1|TRBJ1-2|-
CASIGRGRDYGYTF
TGTGCCAGTATTGGCAGGGGGCGCGACTATGGCTACACCTTC
>TRBV12-3/TRBV12-4|-|TRBJ1-5|-
CASSPQGNQPQHF
TGTGCCAGCAGTCCGCAGGGCAATCAGCCCCAGCATTTT